This T cell receptor (beta chain) was captured in a study of blood T cell repertoires in COVID-19. The assay was immunoSEQ multiplex PCR, and TCRdb's table has in-frame clones only and misses some. The table has about 130,000 clones, around 85% seen once. Seattle patient enrollment occurred during active infection, with longitudinal follow-up thereafter. V lost 1 base and J 1 base, leaving 5 bases between the germline ends. From germline, CDR1 is SGHNT and CDR2 YYREEE (reference sequence). CDR3 length equals 13 residues. The sample comprised peripheral blood. This receptor was identified in a woman of 80 years or more with COVID-19, enrolled during active disease. This chain connects TRBV5-4 to TRBJ1-2; no clear D. CDR3 loop: CASSLPDNYGYTF. The CDR3 region has the DNA TGTGCCAGCAGCTTGCCAGATAACTATGGCTACACCTTC.